This note documents a single T cell receptor beta chain sequence. CDR3 size: 11 residues. Trimming shortened V by 4 bases and J by 9 bases, and 6 bases separated the two germline ends. This sample was included in a study of CD8 T cells in Susac syndrome. TEMRA cells were enriched by FACS, and CD4+ and CD8+ T cells were negatively isolated. The RNA, about 0.45 to 1 ug, was put through reverse transcription using random hexamers. Across 54 Vbeta and 13 Jbeta, immunoSEQ multiplex PCR amplified TCR beta CDR3. TCRdb ran MiXCR on the immunoSEQ multiplex PCR reads and lists one entry per CDR3 protein. This table holds approximately 190,000 distinct CDR3 sequences, more than 90% found once.

The sample was CD4+ T cells from PBMCs. This chain uses TRBV12-3 or TRBV12-4 with TRBJ2-2; D uncertain. The clonotype was recovered from a human donor with Susac syndrome. CDR3 nucleotide sequence: TGTGCCAGCAGTTCAGGATGGGAGCTGTTTTTT. Protein product: CASSSGWELFF.